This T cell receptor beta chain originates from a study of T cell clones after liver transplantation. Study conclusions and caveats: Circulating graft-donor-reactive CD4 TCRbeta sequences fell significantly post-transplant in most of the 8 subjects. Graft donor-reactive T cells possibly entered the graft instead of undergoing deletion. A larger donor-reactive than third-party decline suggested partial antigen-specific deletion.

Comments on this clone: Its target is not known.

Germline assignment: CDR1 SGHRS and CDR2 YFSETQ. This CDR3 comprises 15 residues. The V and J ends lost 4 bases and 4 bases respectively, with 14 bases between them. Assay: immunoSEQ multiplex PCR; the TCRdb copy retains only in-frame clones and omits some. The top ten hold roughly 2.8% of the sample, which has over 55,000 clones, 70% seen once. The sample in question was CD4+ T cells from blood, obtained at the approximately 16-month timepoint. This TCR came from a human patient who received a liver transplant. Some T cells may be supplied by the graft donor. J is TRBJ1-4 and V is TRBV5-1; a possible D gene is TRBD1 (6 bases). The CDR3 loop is CASSTQQGYNEKLFF. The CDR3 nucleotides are TGCGCCAGCAGCACTCAACAGGGTTATAATGAAAAACTGTTTTTT.